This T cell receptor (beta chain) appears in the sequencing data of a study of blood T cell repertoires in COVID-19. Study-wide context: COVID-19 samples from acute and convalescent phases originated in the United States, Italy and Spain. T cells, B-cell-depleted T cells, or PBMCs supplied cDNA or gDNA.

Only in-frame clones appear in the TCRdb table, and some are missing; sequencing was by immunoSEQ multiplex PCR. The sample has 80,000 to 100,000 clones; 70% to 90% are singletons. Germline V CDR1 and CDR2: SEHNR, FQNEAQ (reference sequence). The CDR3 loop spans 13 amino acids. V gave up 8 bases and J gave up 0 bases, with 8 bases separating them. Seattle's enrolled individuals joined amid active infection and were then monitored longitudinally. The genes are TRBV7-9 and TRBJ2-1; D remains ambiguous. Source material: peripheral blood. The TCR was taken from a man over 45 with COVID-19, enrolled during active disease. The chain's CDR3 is CASEESSYNEQFF. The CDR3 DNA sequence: TGTGCCAGCGAAGAGAGCTCCTACAATGAGCAGTTCTTC.